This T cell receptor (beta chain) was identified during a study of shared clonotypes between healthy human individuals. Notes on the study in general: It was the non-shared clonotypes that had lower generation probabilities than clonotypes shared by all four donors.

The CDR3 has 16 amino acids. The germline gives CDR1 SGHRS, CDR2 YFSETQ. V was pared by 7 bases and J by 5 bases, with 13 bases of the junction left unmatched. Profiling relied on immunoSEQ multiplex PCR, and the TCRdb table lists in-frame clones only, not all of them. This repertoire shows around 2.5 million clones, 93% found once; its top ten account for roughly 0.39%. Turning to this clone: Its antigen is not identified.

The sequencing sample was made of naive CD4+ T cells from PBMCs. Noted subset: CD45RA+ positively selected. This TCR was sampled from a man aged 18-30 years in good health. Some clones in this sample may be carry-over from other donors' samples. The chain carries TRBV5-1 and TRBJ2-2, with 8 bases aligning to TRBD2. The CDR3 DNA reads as TGCGCCAGCCTCGCCATAGCGGGATCGGGGACCGGGGAGCTGTTTTTT. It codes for CASLAIAGSGTGELFF. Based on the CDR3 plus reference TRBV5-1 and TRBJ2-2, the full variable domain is KAGVTQTPRYLIKTRGQQVTLSCSPISGHRSVSWYQQTPGQGLQFLFEYFSETQRNKGNFPGRFSGRQFSNSRSEMNVSTLELGDSALYLCASLAIAGSGTGELFFGEGSRLTVL.